Each of the 28 T cell receptor beta chains below was sequenced from the same sample in a study of spatial heterogeneity in lung cancer (dated by TCRdb to the late 2010s). Receptor amplification or capture employed 5' RACE. The reads were generated on a NextSeq 500. In-frame beta chains were kept once TCRdb had trimmed the public reads at Q25 with fastp and called clones with MiXCR. All rows with the same CDR3 protein become a single entry with the most common DNA and genes. The sample table records more than 45,000 distinct CDR3 sequences; around 5.2% of these occur just once. The ten biggest clones cover around 10% of the sample. The time point label, read with the paper, signifies: sample taken at primary tumor resection. Source: PBMCs, taken at surgery. These receptors all come from a male donor with early-stage non-small cell lung cancer.

The table lists this clonotype with many counts. The chain recombines TRBV7-2 with TRBJ1-5; a weak D match, TRBD1 (5 bases). The CDR3 has 16 residues. Trimming shortened V by 6 bases and J by 2 bases, and 17 bases separated the two germline ends. Germline V CDR1 and CDR2: SGHTA, FQGNSA. DNA of the CDR3: TGTGCCAGCAGTGGGGGAAGCGGTTGGGGCAATCAGCCCCAGCATTTT. As protein: CASSGGSGWGNQPQHF.

This clonotype has a handful of counts. The J gene is TRBJ2-1, the V gene TRBV7-2, with no clear D. The CDR3 has 13 amino acids. Trimming pared 4 bases from V and 7 bases from J, leaving 11 bases between. CDR1 and CDR2 from the germline V gene are SGHTA and FQGNSA. The DNA for the CDR3 is TGTGCCAGCAGCTCCTATCGGCGTAATGAGCAGTTCTTC. It specifies CASSSYRRNEQFF.

This clonotype was observed at least ten times. The chain uses TRBV19 and TRBJ2-1; TRBD2 matches at 7 bases. The junction had 8 bases not matched to a gene; V was cut back by 3 bases and J by 6 bases. Germline V gene lookup returns CDR1 LNHDA and CDR2 SQIVND (reference sequence). The CDR3 covers 15 residues. This CDR3 reads CASSIGVAGANEQFF. CDR3 in DNA: TGTGCCAGTAGTATTGGGGTCGCGGGAGCCAATGAGCAGTTCTTC.

In its sample, this clonotype was seen many times. V is TRBV7-9 and J is TRBJ2-5; the match to TRBD1 covers 9 bases. CDR3 length: 15 residues. Trimming took 2 bases from V and 3 from J; bases not matched to a gene: 4. Germline V gene lookup returns CDR1 SEHNR and CDR2 FQNEAQ (reference sequence). CDR3 sequence (DNA): TGTGCCAGCAGCTTAACGACAGGGGGGGAAGAGACCCAGTACTTC. Protein sequence: CASSLTTGGEETQYF.

This clonotype was recorded many times. This chain connects TRBV4-3 to TRBJ2-1; no firm D call. Germline loops: CDR1 LGHNA, CDR2 YSLEER. The CDR3 extends over 15 amino acids. The V end lost 0 bases, the J end lost 9 bases, and 15 bases lay between the germline ends. CDR3 sequence reads: CASSQEVFSISEQFF. The CDR3 region has the DNA TGCGCCAGCAGCCAAGAGGTTTTTAGCATCAGTGAGCAGTTCTTC.

This sequence joins TRBV15 and TRBJ2-7; 12 bases are shared with TRBD2. CDR3 size: 16 residues. The V segment lost 1 base and the J segment 5 bases; nucleotides outside the gene matches: 6. CDR1 and CDR2 from the germline V gene are LNHNV and YYDKDF (reference sequence). CDR3 nucleotide sequence: TGTGCCACCAGCAGAGGACTAGCGGGAGATTTTCACGAGCAGTACTTC. This encodes CATSRGLAGDFHEQYF.

The table lists this clonotype with many counts. The chain employs TRBV20-1 and TRBJ2-7, with D perhaps TRBD1 (6 bases). The CDR3 runs 12 residues. The V end was cut by 4 bases, the J end by 2 bases, with 9 bases between. The germline V gene encodes CDR1 DFQATT and CDR2 SNEGSKA (reference sequence). The CDR3 DNA is TGCAGTGCTAACAGGGACGCCTACGAGCAGTACTTC. As protein: CSANRDAYEQYF.

This clonotype was counted at least ten times. The chain has TRBV2 and TRBJ2-7, with 8 bases that match TRBD1. Germline CDR1 and CDR2: SNHLY and FYNNEI. The trim removed 6 bases at V and 2 bases at J, leaving 9 bases unmatched. CDR3 length: 15 amino acids. The CDR3 reads CASRPTGVPPYEQYF. For the CDR3, the DNA is TGTGCCAGCAGGCCGACAGGGGTGCCCCCCTACGAGCAGTACTTC. The whole variable domain, filled in from reference TRBV2 and TRBJ2-7, reads EPEVTQTPSHQVTQMGQEVILRCVPISNHLYFYWYRQILGQKVEFLVSFYNNEISEKSEIFDDQFSVERPDGSNFTLKIRSTKLEDSAMYFCASRPTGVPPYEQYFGPGTRLTVT.

This clonotype was detected many times. CDR3 DNA sequence: TGTGCCAGCAGCATACCGGGACAGGGGGGGAGGATGGAGACCCAGTACTTC. Amino acids: CASSIPGQGGRMETQYF. The chain combines TRBV7-8 with TRBJ2-5, with 11 bases fitting TRBD1. Germline lookup yields CDR1 SGHVS and CDR2 FQNEAQ. This CDR3 comprises 17 residues. The J segment lost 5 bases and the V segment lost 5 bases, leaving 13 bases of the junction unmatched.

Concerning this clonotype itself: A read error may produce the germline difference seen at one junction end. V and J are TRBV29-1 and TRBJ2-2; D perhaps matches TRBD1 (5 bases). This CDR3 contains 15 residues. The germline gives CDR1 SQVTM, CDR2 ANQGSEA. The CDR3 coding sequence is TGCAGCGTAGAAGAGGCGGACACCATCACCGGGGAGCTGTTTTTT. Its translation is CSVEEADTITGELFF.

This clonotype came up many times. The chain joins TRBV20-1 to TRBJ2-5, with D hard to call. The germline CDR1 and CDR2 sequences are DFQATT and SNEGSKA (reference sequence). V shed 5 bases and J shed 3 bases, with 10 bases lying between them. The CDR3 runs 12 residues. CDR3 residues: CSASPNEETQYF. For the CDR3, the DNA is TGCAGTGCTTCGCCAAACGAAGAGACCCAGTACTTC.

This clonotype was found many times. The rearrangement links TRBV20-1 to TRBJ2-7; D is perhaps TRBD1 or TRBD2 (5 bases each). The CDR3 totals 12 residues. V lost 6 bases and J lost 5, with 14 bases in between. Germline-derived CDR1 and CDR2 are DFQATT and SNEGSKA (reference sequence). This chain's CDR3 is CSAPRAGHEQYF. The CDR3, as DNA: TGCAGTGCGCCCAGGGCGGGTCACGAGCAGTACTTC.

The rearrangement uses TRBV4-2 and TRBJ2-5; 9 positions agree with TRBD2. CDR3 size: 16 residues. V shed 0 bases and J 4 bases; nucleotides not matched to a gene: 6. CDR1 and CDR2 (germline): LGHNA, YNFKEQ. CDR3 nucleotides: TGTGCCAGCAGCCAAGAGATAGCGGGAGTAACAGAGACCCAGTACTTC. It codes for CASSQEIAGVTETQYF.

This clonotype has more than one count but fewer than ten. The J gene is TRBJ2-5, the V gene TRBV7-2; the D gene is possibly TRBD1 (5 bases). The CDR3 spans 14 residues. The germline CDR1 and CDR2 sequences are SGHTA and FQGNSA. Trimming removed 2 bases from V and 1 base from J, with 8 bases in between. The CDR3 DNA is TGTGCCAGCAGCTTACAGGGAACCCAAGAGACCCAGTACTTC. This sequence encodes CASSLQGTQETQYF.

The table lists this clonotype with many counts. The chain is built from TRBV11-2 and TRBJ1-2; D is ambiguous. V lost 5 bases, J lost 3 bases, and 7 bases lay in between. CDR3 length: 12 amino acids. Germline CDR1 and CDR2: SGHAT and FQNNGV. CDR3 in amino acids: CASSADDYGYTF. The CDR3 DNA follows: TGTGCCAGCAGCGCGGACGACTATGGCTACACCTTC.

This clonotype was seen repeatedly, ten times or more. The rearrangement uses TRBV5-4 and TRBJ2-7; 11 bases agree with TRBD1. The CDR3 is 14 residues long. Germline V gene sequence: CDR1 SGHNT, CDR2 YYREEE (reference sequence). Trimming cost V 3 bases and J 5 bases; bases outside gene matches: 4. The DNA for the CDR3 is TGTGCCAGCAGCTCCGGACAGGGGGCCAACGAGCAGTACTTC. Encoded protein: CASSSGQGANEQYF.

This clonotype came up many times. The rearrangement uses TRBV19 and TRBJ2-5, with D unresolved. V gave up 3 bases and J gave up 1 base, with 6 bases separating them. The length of the CDR3 is 13 residues. The germline V gene has CDR1 LNHDA and CDR2 SQIVND (reference sequence). CDR3 loop: CASSIFAQETQYF. The DNA for the CDR3 is TGTGCCAGTAGTATCTTCGCCCAAGAGACCCAGTACTTC.

This clonotype has at least ten counts. V usage is TRBV29-1 and J usage is TRBJ1-5, with a possible D match to TRBD1 (6 bases). CDR1 is SQVTM, CDR2 ANQGSEA, per germline. This CDR3 has 14 amino acids. V lost 4 bases and J 6 bases, leaving 16 bases between the germline ends. CDR3 nucleotides: TGCAGCGTTGCGGCCCAGGGGAAGGGTCAGCCCCAGCATTTT. Protein sequence: CSVAAQGKGQPQHF.

V is TRBV7-6 and J is TRBJ2-2, with D tentatively TRBD1 (5 bases). Germline values: CDR1 SGHVS, CDR2 FNYEAQ. The length of the CDR3 is 12 residues. The V end was cut by 6 bases, the J end by 3 bases, with 5 bases between. CDR3 sequence: CASRGDTGELFF. The CDR3 DNA reads as TGTGCCAGCAGAGGGGACACCGGGGAGCTGTTTTTT. Together with reference TRBV7-6 and TRBJ2-2, the CDR3 gives the full variable domain: GAGVSQSPRYKVTKRGQDVALRCDPISGHVSLYWYRQALGQGPEFLTYFNYEAQQDKSGLPNDRFSAERPEGSISTLTIQRTEQRDSAMYRCASRGDTGELFFGEGSRLTVL.

This clonotype was observed at least ten times. The gene calls are TRBV6-2 or TRBV6-3 and TRBJ1-5; D is uncertain. This CDR3 is built from 13 residues. Trimming left V 3 bases short and J 4 bases short, with 7 bases between. The germline CDR1 and CDR2 sequences are MNHEY and SVGEGT. The CDR3 sequence: CASSYEVNQPQHF. The CDR3 coding sequence is TGTGCCAGCAGTTATGAGGTTAATCAGCCCCAGCATTTT.

This clonotype was observed many times. The rearrangement links TRBV5-1 to TRBJ2-1; D is unresolved. Germline assignment: CDR1 SGHRS and CDR2 YFSETQ. V was pared by 7 bases and J by 0 bases, with 11 bases between. The CDR3 length is 14 residues. The CDR3 DNA sequence: TGCGCCAGCCGAGATACCGTCTCCTACAATGAGCAGTTCTTC. Residues: CASRDTVSYNEQFF. The full variable domain, with the rest looked up from reference TRBV5-1 and TRBJ2-1, is KAGVTQTPRYLIKTRGQQVTLSCSPISGHRSVSWYQQTPGQGLQFLFEYFSETQRNKGNFPGRFSGRQFSNSRSEMNVSTLELGDSALYLCASRDTVSYNEQFFGPGTRLTVL.

This clonotype was seen at least ten times. The V and J genes are TRBV27 and TRBJ1-5; 9 positions agree with TRBD1. Germline trimming cut 6 bases from V and 7 bases from J; bases unmatched to any gene: 7. CDR1 MNHEY and CDR2 SMNVEV come from the germline V gene (reference sequence). CDR3 length equals 14 residues. In DNA, the CDR3 is TGTGCCAGCAGGCAAACAGGGGGCGAACAGCCCCAGCATTTT. Its translation is CASRQTGGEQPQHF.

A few counts support this clonotype. This chain links TRBV6-5 with TRBJ2-7, with 10 bases fitting TRBD2. The CDR3 has 18 residues. V was clipped by 6 bases and J by 3 bases; unmatched bases: 17. The germline gives CDR1 MNHEY, CDR2 SVGAGI. In DNA, the CDR3 is TGTGCCAGCAGCCGCGGGACTAGCGCTCCGGGGGTAGTCTACGAGCAGTACTTC. Translated: CASSRGTSAPGVVYEQYF.

This clonotype was detected only a few times. This chain connects TRBV5-4 to TRBJ1-1, with D possibly being TRBD1 (5 bases). The CDR3 is 18 amino acids. V dropped 0 bases and J dropped 1 base, with 19 bases sitting between them. Per germline, CDR1 SGHNT and CDR2 YYREEE (reference sequence). The CDR3 nucleotides read TGTGCCAGCAGCTTGGATTTAGGGTCTTGGACACCGAACACTGAAGCTTTCTTT. Its translation is CASSLDLGSWTPNTEAFF.

This clonotype was seen ten or more times. The rearrangement links TRBV4-3 to TRBJ2-7; weak D call: TRBD2 (5 bases). Germline V gene lookup returns CDR1 LGHNA and CDR2 YSLEER. Trimming pared 1 base from V and 1 base from J, leaving 8 bases between. This CDR3 has 14 amino acids. CDR3 sequence (DNA): TGCGCCAGCAGCCAAGCGAGGGTGTCCTACGAGCAGTACTTC. The encoded protein is CASSQARVSYEQYF.

This clonotype appeared a few times. The chain uses TRBV28 and TRBJ1-2; TRBD1 matches 7 bases. The length of the CDR3 is 14 residues. Looked up from germline, CDR1 is MDHEN and CDR2 is SYDVKM. V gave up 5 bases and J gave up 4 bases; unmatched junction bases: 7. The CDR3 nucleotides read TGTGCCAGCAGTCCCCCGGGACAGACCTATGGCTACACCTTC. Protein: CASSPPGQTYGYTF.

The sample holds many counts of this clonotype. The V call is TRBV5-4, the J call TRBJ2-3; TRBD2 aligns across 7 bases. The CDR3 consists of 16 residues. Germline lookup yields CDR1 SGHNT and CDR2 YYREEE (reference sequence). V was pared by 0 bases and J by 2 bases, with 6 bases of the junction left unmatched. This CDR3 reads CASSLVRAGPTDTQYF. The CDR3 DNA reads TGTGCCAGCAGCTTGGTCCGAGCGGGACCCACAGATACGCAGTATTTT.

This clonotype appeared many times. The CDR3 spells CASSSPIMGGELFF. CDR3 nucleotide sequence: TGTGCCAGCAGCTCTCCTATTATGGGCGGGGAGCTGTTTTTT. J is TRBJ2-2 and V is TRBV11-2, with D uncertain. Germline CDR1 is SGHAT and CDR2 is FQNNGV. The CDR3 covers 14 residues. The V end was cut by 4 bases, the J end by 7 bases, with 13 bases between. The full variable domain, with the rest looked up from reference TRBV11-2 and TRBJ2-2, is EAGVAQSPRYKIIEKRQSVAFWCNPISGHATLYWYQQILGQGPKLLIQFQNNGVVDDSQLPKDRFSAERLKGVDSTLKIQPAKLEDSAVYLCASSSPIMGGELFFGEGSRLTVL.